Listed below are T cell receptor beta chains from one sample, sequenced in a study of IL-17A CD8 T cells in psoriatic arthritis synovium. Libraries were prepared by immunoSEQ multiplex PCR; TCRdb keeps only in-frame clonotypes and omits some of them. The sample yields almost 2,000 clones, roughly 70% seen once. The sequencing sample was made of IL-17A+ (IFN-gamma+/-) memory CD8+ T cells from synovial fluid. Receptors were obtained from a human donor with psoriatic arthritis. The CDR3 runs from the conserved cysteine through the conserved F or W. The D gene is left open where the match is weak. Where a row states a size, it is once, few, many or the class of an expanded clone; other rows omit it.

cdr3_length	j_call	clone_size	v_call	d_call	cdr3_aa	cdr3_nt
12	TRBJ2-7	-	TRBV27	-	CASSFTGAEQYF	TGTGCCAGCAGTTTTACTGGGGCCGAGCAGTACTTC
11	TRBJ2-1	once	TRBV27	-	CASSWNALQFF	TGTGCCAGCAGTTGGAATGCTCTACAGTTCTTC
12	TRBJ2-1	few	TRBV19	-	CASSIGWDPQFF	TGTGCCAGTAGTATAGGCTGGGACCCACAGTTCTTC
15	TRBJ2-2	-	TRBV19	TRBD2	CASEAGERVTGELFF	TGTGCCAGTGAAGCGGGAGAGCGCGTCACCGGGGAGCTGTTTTTT
16	TRBJ2-1	-	TRBV6-5	-	CASSYVRRITYNEQFF	TGTGCCAGCAGTTACGTACGCCGGATCACCTACAATGAGCAGTTCTTC
18	TRBJ2-2	-	TRBV5-4	TRBD2	CASSLELSSGGNTGELFF	TGTGCCAGCAGCTTGGAGCTTTCTAGCGGGGGAAACACCGGGGAGCTGTTTTTT
12	TRBJ1-1	large	TRBV7-9	-	CAIWDGNTEAFF	TGTGCCATATGGGACGGGAACACTGAAGCTTTCTTT
19	TRBJ2-3	-	TRBV7-8	TRBD2	CASTGGAWGAGSSTDTQYF	TGTGCCAGCACCGGGGGGGCCTGGGGTGCGGGGTCTAGCACAGATACGCAGTATTTT
15	TRBJ2-1	-	TRBV2	-	CASSGELKGGNEQFF	TGTGCCAGCAGTGGTGAACTTAAGGGGGGCAATGAGCAGTTCTTC
14	TRBJ1-1	-	TRBV27	TRBD1	CASSGQGAGTEAFF	TGTGCCAGCAGCGGACAGGGGGCCGGTACTGAAGCTTTCTTT
18	TRBJ2-4	-	TRBV6-4	-	CASIDRASAQIAKNIQYF	TGTGCCAGCATCGACAGGGCTAGCGCACAAATAGCCAAAAACATTCAGTACTTC
13	TRBJ1-3	-	TRBV5-6	TRBD1	CASSGTGGNTIYF	TGTGCCAGCAGCGGGACAGGGGGAAACACCATATATTTT
14	TRBJ2-5	-	TRBV27	TRBD2	CASSVGGGRETQYF	TGTGCCAGCAGTGTCGGGGGGGGAAGGGAGACCCAGTACTTC
10	TRBJ2-7	-	TRBV29-1	-	CRITGCEQYF	TGCAGGATAACAGGGTGTGAGCAGTACTTC
17	TRBJ2-6	few	TRBV2	-	CASSEAYSPSGANVLTF	TGTGCCAGCAGTGAAGCCTACAGCCCCTCTGGGGCCAACGTCCTGACTTTC
10	TRBJ1-2	few	TRBV6-1	-	CASEGYGYTF	TGTGCCAGCGAGGGCTATGGCTACACCTTC
16	TRBJ2-1	-	TRBV7-9	TRBD2	CASSPWTSGPDNEQFF	TGTGCCAGCAGCCCCTGGACTAGCGGACCGGACAATGAGCAGTTCTTC
14	TRBJ2-1	-	TRBV5-6	-	CASSLSLQRGEQFF	TGTGCCAGCAGCTTGTCCCTCCAGAGGGGTGAGCAGTTCTTC
18	TRBJ2-7	-	TRBV19	TRBD2	CATAPGTSGRSALYEQYF	TGTGCCACCGCGCCCGGGACTAGCGGGAGGTCGGCCCTCTACGAGCAGTACTTC
13	TRBJ2-3	-	TRBV6-1	TRBD2	CASWGGRTDTQYF	TGTGCCAGCTGGGGCGGGAGGACAGATACGCAGTATTTT
14	TRBJ1-1	once	TRBV29-1	-	CSVVGLEGVTEAFF	TGCAGCGTTGTGGGTCTAGAGGGGGTGACTGAAGCTTTCTTT
14	TRBJ2-6	-	TRBV5-4	TRBD1	CASSLGDSRHVLTF	TGTGCCAGCAGCTTGGGGGACAGCCGACACGTCCTGACTTTC
17	TRBJ2-7	-	TRBV27	-	CASSTTKPWTSLHEQYF	TGTGCCAGCAGTACAACCAAACCATGGACCTCTCTCCACGAGCAGTACTTC
16	TRBJ2-3	few	TRBV14	-	CASSHRGLLSTDTQYF	TGTGCCAGCAGCCACCGAGGACTTCTAAGCACAGATACGCAGTATTTT